This T cell receptor (beta chain) was sequenced in a study of blood T cell repertoires in COVID-19 (TCRdb year 2020). Background on the whole study: The collaborator samples originated in the United States, Italy and Spain and spanned the acute and convalescent phases of COVID-19. The repertoires were released in a freely available public database meant as a resource for research on the immune response to SARS-CoV-2. The prospective study material was composed of cDNA or gDNA derived from T cells, B-cell-depleted T cells, or PBMCs. Where available, HLA class I and class II types were taken from metadata supplied by the sample provider and were not determined by assay-based typing. Subjects who had been exposed to COVID-19, were actively infected with it, or had recovered from it provided the deeply sampled blood TCRbeta repertoires that made up the dataset. The samples were drawn from two sources: the first 160 participants of the ongoing ImmuneRACE study, and 1,200 or so subjects contributed by 6 global collaborators. Sample metadata almost always included a de-identified subject ID, COVID-19 status, age in years and sex. Points the paper makes about the study in general: How much clinical and demographic metadata was included differed by source and by participant, and the metadata was provided uncurated.

V lost 1 base and J lost 6 bases, and the count of bases not matched to a germline gene is 11. From the cysteine through the phenylalanine, the CDR3 covers 19 amino acids. Of all the DNA, just the CDR3 is kept, 57 bases in frame from base 1. CDR1 and CDR2, per the germline V gene (reference sequence), are MNHEY and SMNVEV. TCRbeta CDR3 regions were amplified from genomic DNA using the immunoSEQ Assay, a bias-controlled multiplex PCR. On the study's bioinformatics: The number of nucleated cells in each sample was estimated by amplification of reference gene primers within the assay. To quantify the absolute abundance of each unique TCRbeta CDR3 rearrangement, sequence reads were collapsed and filtered. For each sample, productive Simpson clonality was calculated by taking the square root of Simpson's diversity index across productive rearrangements. TCRdb carries this immuneACCESS record with in-frame sequences only. Its versions omit some clonotypes, under half of them owing to an unresolved V gene in the studies checked, with the rest unexplained. V and J calls and clone size are given by that table; D and trimming were obtained from the DNA. The sample table contains approximately 200,000 clones; only one count was recorded for about 82% of them. The biggest ten clones account for roughly a tenth of the sample.

Whole blood was collected in K2EDTA tubes by collaborating institutions according to the institutions' own protocols. Collaborator samples were shipped for TCRbeta analysis as frozen whole blood, isolated PBMCs, or DNA extracted from either sample type. Comments on this clone: Its specific antigen is unknown. No much larger clonotype is one base removed from it; base qualities were not supplied.

Input material: peripheral blood. This TCR was recovered from a woman aged 80 or older with acute or convalescent COVID-19. The V and J genes are TRBV27 and TRBJ2-2; 13 junctional bases match TRBD2. CDR3 protein: CASSLFGTSGTILPGELFF. The nucleotide sequence is TGTGCCAGCAGTTTATTCGGGACTAGCGGGACCATTCTTCCCGGGGAGCTGTTTTTT.